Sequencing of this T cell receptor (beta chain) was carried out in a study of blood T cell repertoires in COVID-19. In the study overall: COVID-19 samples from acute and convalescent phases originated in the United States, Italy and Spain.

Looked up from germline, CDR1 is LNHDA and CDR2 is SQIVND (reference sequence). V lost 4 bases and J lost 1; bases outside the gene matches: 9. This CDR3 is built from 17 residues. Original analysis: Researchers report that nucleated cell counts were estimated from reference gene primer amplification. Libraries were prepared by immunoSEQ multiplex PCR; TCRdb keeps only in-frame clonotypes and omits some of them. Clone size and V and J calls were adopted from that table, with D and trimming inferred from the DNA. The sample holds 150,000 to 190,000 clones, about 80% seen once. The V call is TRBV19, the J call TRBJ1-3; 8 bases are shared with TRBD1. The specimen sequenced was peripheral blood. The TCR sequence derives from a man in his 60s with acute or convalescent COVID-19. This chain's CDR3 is CASSTGQGRYSGNTIYF. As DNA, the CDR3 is TGTGCCAGTAGTACCGGACAGGGCCGCTATTCTGGAAACACCATATATTTT. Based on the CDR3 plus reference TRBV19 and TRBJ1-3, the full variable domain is DGGITQSPKYLFRKEGQNVTLSCEQNLNHDAMYWYRQDPGQGLRLIYYSQIVNDFQKGDIAEGYSVSREKKESFPLTVTSAQKNPTAFYLCASSTGQGRYSGNTIYFGEGSWLTVV.